The 25 T cell receptor beta chains presented below share a single source sample, sequenced in a study of blood T cell repertoires in COVID-19. Measured with immunoSEQ multiplex PCR; TCRdb has only the in-frame clones, and not every one. The table records a few hundred thousand clones, around 87% of them present only once. The specimen was PBMCs or T cells enriched from blood (not recorded which). These receptors were collected from a man in his forties in a cohort exposed to, infected with or recovered from COVID-19 (not recorded which).

The chain combines TRBV2 with TRBJ1-4; D perhaps matches TRBD1 (6 bases). The V gene lost 9 bases and the J gene lost 0 bases, with 14 bases spanning the gap. In germline, CDR1 is SNHLY, CDR2 FYNNEI. There are 15 residues in the CDR3. The CDR3 nucleotides read TGTGCCAGTTACAGGGCTCGTGCAACTAATGAAAAACTGTTTTTT. This codes for CASYRARATNEKLFF.

The chain links TRBV28 to TRBJ2-7; 7 bases are a match to TRBD1. Germline V gene data show CDR1 as MDHEN and CDR2 as SYDVKM. The CDR3 is 13 residues long. V lost 6 bases, J lost 3 bases, and 5 bases stayed unmatched. This CDR3 reads CASRLSGGYEQYF. The CDR3 DNA reads TGTGCCAGCAGACTATCAGGGGGCTACGAGCAGTACTTC.

The chain couples TRBV15 to TRBJ2-7, with 13 bases aligning to TRBD2. CDR1 and CDR2 from the germline V gene are LNHNV and YYDKDF (reference sequence). After removal of 11 bases from V and 5 bases from J, the junction contained 18 bases not matched to a gene. This CDR3 is 17 amino acids long. Here the CDR3 DNA reads TGTGCCCCAGAGATCACTAGCGGGAGGGCCGCTATAGACGAGCAGTACTTC. Translation: CAPEITSGRAAIDEQYF.

V is TRBV5-1 and J is TRBJ2-3; 9 positions match TRBD2. Germline V gene sequence: CDR1 SGHRS, CDR2 YFSETQ. V lost 1 base to trimming and J lost 2 bases; unmatched junction nucleotides: 2. The CDR3 sequence is 15 residues long. The CDR3 DNA reads as TGCGCCAGCAGCTTGACTAGCGGGTACACAGATACGCAGTATTTT. Its translation: CASSLTSGYTDTQYF.

This clone has only a few counts. This chain connects TRBV2 to TRBJ1-5; possibly TRBD1 for D (6 bases). Germline V gives CDR1 SNHLY, CDR2 FYNNEI. This CDR3 has 15 amino acids. Trimming stripped 6 bases from V and 0 bases from J, with 12 bases between. CDR3 bases: TGTGCCAGCAGGTCCGGGACAATTAGCAATCAGCCCCAGCATTTT. Amino acid sequence: CASRSGTISNQPQHF.

The rearrangement links TRBV28 to TRBJ1-5, with TRBD1 identical over 8 bases. The germline CDR1 and CDR2 sequences are MDHEN and SYDVKM. V was pared by 6 bases and J by 4 bases, with 2 bases of the junction left unmatched. The CDR3 contains 13 residues. The CDR3 loop is CASRGQENQPQHF. The CDR3 DNA reads TGTGCCAGCAGGGGACAGGAAAATCAGCCCCAGCATTTT.

This sequence joins TRBV5-1 and TRBJ2-7, with a tentative D call TRBD1 (5 bases). Germline CDR1 is SGHRS and CDR2 is YFSETQ. Trimming left V 5 bases short and J 2 bases short, with 11 bases between. The CDR3 totals 13 residues. In nucleotides, the CDR3 is TGCGCCAGCAGTCTTCAGGGAACCTACGAGCAGTACTTC. Residues: CASSLQGTYEQYF.

Points on this clone: The sample has other DNA sequences that encode this CDR3 too. The V call is TRBV11-2, the J call TRBJ1-2; TRBD1 agrees at 8 bases. Germline CDR1 and CDR2: SGHAT and FQNNGV. CDR3 length: 14 amino acids. V lost 5 bases to trimming and J lost 2 bases; unmatched junction nucleotides: 4. The CDR3 region has the DNA TGTGCCAGCAGCCCCCGGACAGGGAACTATGGCTACACCTTC. Its translation: CASSPRTGNYGYTF.

The chain employs TRBV27 and TRBJ2-2, with 9 bases lining up with TRBD1. Germline V gene data show CDR1 as MNHEY and CDR2 as SMNVEV (reference sequence). The CDR3 length is 15 residues. With 7 bases clipped from V and 5 bases from J, the junction kept 8 bases outside the gene matches. The CDR3 DNA reads TGTGCCAGCAAATTACAGGGGGCATGGACCGGGGAGCTGTTTTTT. This sequence encodes CASKLQGAWTGELFF.

DNA for the CDR3: TGTGCCAGCAGTGGGGACCTACCGGGACTAGCGGGAGGGAGCTCTGGGGCCAACGTCCTGACTTTC. Its protein is CASSGDLPGLAGGSSGANVLTF. The V call is TRBV2, the J call TRBJ2-6, with TRBD2 matching over 16 bases. From germline, CDR1 is SNHLY and CDR2 FYNNEI. Unmatched junction bases numbered 12, after V lost 4 bases and J lost 0 bases. CDR3 length: 22 residues.

This chain joins TRBV6-5 and TRBJ1-1; TRBD1 matches at 8 bases. Germline CDR1 and CDR2: MNHEY and SVGAGI. The length of the CDR3 is 13 residues. V lost 6 bases and J lost 4; bases outside the gene matches: 4. The CDR3 loop is CASSPGQGTEAFF. Written as DNA, the CDR3 is TGTGCCAGCAGCCCCGGACAGGGCACTGAAGCTTTCTTT.

The J gene is TRBJ1-4, the V gene TRBV18; 7 bases are shared with TRBD1. The CDR3 is made up of 14 amino acids. V dropped 5 bases and J dropped 5; count of bases not matched to a gene: 5. In germline, CDR1 is KGHSH, CDR2 LQKENI. In DNA, the CDR3 is TGTGCCAGCTCAACAATGGGACAGAATGAAAAACTGTTTTTT. Amino acids: CASSTMGQNEKLFF.

The chain has TRBV29-1 and TRBJ2-1; TRBD2 matches 8 bases. CDR3 length: 12 amino acids. V shed 6 bases, J shed 7 bases, and the junction held 5 bases outside the gene matches. CDR1 is SQVTM, CDR2 ANQGSEA, per germline. As DNA, the CDR3 is TGCAGCGTCGGGACTAGTTTGAATGAGCAGTTCTTC. This encodes CSVGTSLNEQFF.

The CDR3 DNA sequence: TGTGCCAGCAGCTTGGTGGCAGGGCCCACCGGGGAGCTGTTTTTT. Its protein product is CASSLVAGPTGELFF. This sequence joins TRBV5-4 and TRBJ2-2, with D possibly being TRBD1 (5 bases). CDR1 SGHNT and CDR2 YYREEE come from the germline V gene (reference sequence). Trimming pared 0 bases from V and 4 bases from J, leaving 10 bases between. The CDR3 spans 15 residues.

The chain employs TRBV29-1 and TRBJ1-1, with D unresolved. The CDR3 is 13 amino acids. Per the germline V gene, CDR1 is SQVTM and CDR2 is ANQGSEA. Trimming pared 2 bases from V and 0 bases from J, leaving 7 bases between. The CDR3 spells CSVESTLNTEAFF. CDR3 in DNA: TGCAGCGTTGAATCCACTTTGAACACTGAAGCTTTCTTT. Drawing the rest from reference TRBV29-1 and TRBJ1-1, the complete variable domain is SAVISQKPSRDICQRGTSLTIQCQVDSQVTMMFWYRQQPGQSLTLIATANQGSEATYESGFVIDKFPISRPNLTFSTLTVSNMSPEDSSIYLCSVESTLNTEAFFGQGTRLTVV.

The V and J genes are TRBV5-4 and TRBJ2-5, with 7 nucleotides matching TRBD2. The germline V gene encodes CDR1 SGHNT and CDR2 YYREEE (reference sequence). V lost 4 bases to trimming and J lost 4 bases; unmatched junction nucleotides: 4. The CDR3 runs 13 residues. The CDR3 protein is CASSQRDSETQYF. In nucleotides, the CDR3 is TGTGCCAGCAGCCAGCGGGACTCAGAGACCCAGTACTTC.

Comments on this clone: This could be a read error, since a much larger clone is one nucleotide away. The chain joins TRBV27 to TRBJ2-7, with a weak D call TRBD2 (5 bases). This CDR3 comprises 15 residues. Germline V gene data show CDR1 as MNHEY and CDR2 as SMNVEV (reference sequence). The CDR3, as DNA: TGTGCCAGCAGTTTGGTTGGGTCGGGAACCTACAAGCAGTACTTC. Protein: CASSLVGSGTYKQYF.

The J gene is TRBJ2-1, the V gene TRBV30; 10 nucleotides agree with TRBD2. Looked up from germline, CDR1 is GTSNPN and CDR2 is SVGIG (reference sequence). The CDR3 consists of 17 residues. The V segment lost 3 bases and the J segment 0 bases; nucleotides outside the gene matches: 8. CDR3: CAWRGSGRARSYNEQFF. CDR3 DNA sequence: TGTGCCTGGAGAGGGAGCGGGAGGGCCCGCTCCTACAATGAGCAGTTCTTC.

This chain uses TRBV5-8 with TRBJ2-2; the match to TRBD1 covers 9 bases. Unmatched junction bases numbered 7, after V lost 4 bases and J lost 3 bases. The CDR3 runs to 16 residues. CDR1 and CDR2 from the germline V gene are SGHTS and YDEGEE. CDR3 protein: CASSTHRGLYTGELFF. The CDR3 DNA follows: TGTGCCAGCAGCACCCACAGGGGGCTATACACCGGGGAGCTGTTTTTT.

The chain has TRBV27 and TRBJ1-2; TRBD1 aligns across 8 bases. CDR3 length equals 15 residues. The trim removed 6 bases at V and 4 bases at J, leaving 10 bases unmatched. From germline, CDR1 is MNHEY and CDR2 SMNVEV (reference sequence). The CDR3 sequence: CASRGAGRGLYGYTF. The CDR3 nucleotides read TGTGCCAGCAGAGGCGCCGGCAGGGGGCTCTATGGCTACACCTTC.

The chain joins TRBV6-6 to TRBJ1-1; 10 bases align to TRBD1. The V segment lost 5 bases and the J segment 1 base; nucleotides outside the gene matches: 10. Germline loops: CDR1 MNHNY, CDR2 SVGAGI (reference sequence). The CDR3 runs to 17 residues. The chain's CDR3 is CASSPGDRGATNTEAFF. CDR3 in DNA: TGTGCCAGCAGTCCTGGGGACAGGGGTGCCACGAACACTGAAGCTTTCTTT.

The chain recombines TRBV29-1 with TRBJ2-6; the D gene is possibly TRBD1 (5 bases). Trimming left V 5 bases short and J 0 bases short, with 8 bases between. The CDR3 is 14 residues long. CDR1 is SQVTM, CDR2 ANQGSEA, per germline. The CDR3 DNA follows: TGCAGCGTTACAGGCGCCTCTGGGGCCAACGTCCTGACTTTC. Residues: CSVTGASGANVLTF.

Worth noting for this clone: The junction shows a germline mismatch at one end, possibly a read error. The chain has TRBV5-4 and TRBJ2-3; 11 bases fit TRBD1. The CDR3 spans 15 residues. Germline CDR1 SGHNT, CDR2 YYREEE (reference sequence). The CDR3: CASRLGQGDTDTQYF. CDR3 nucleotides: TGTGCCAGCAGGTTGGGACAGGGGGACACAGATACGCAGTATTTT. The full variable domain, with the rest looked up from reference TRBV5-4 and TRBJ2-3, is ETGVTQSPTHLIKTRGQQVTLRCSSQSGHNTVSWYQQALGQGPQFIFQYYREEENGRGNFPPRFSGLQFPNYSSELNVNALELDDSALYLCASRLGQGDTDTQYFGPGTRLTVL.

This chain joins TRBV5-5 and TRBJ2-1; 12 bases align to TRBD1. Germline CDR1 and CDR2: SGHKS and YYEKEE (reference sequence). The CDR3 length is 16 residues. J gave up 7 bases and V 0 bases, and 5 bases lay outside the gene matches. This CDR3 reads CASSLGVGQGANEQFF. The CDR3 DNA reads TGTGCCAGCAGCTTGGGGGTGGGACAGGGGGCTAATGAGCAGTTCTTC.

V gene TRBV5-1 combines with J gene TRBJ1-3; no clear D. Looked up from germline, CDR1 is SGHRS and CDR2 is YFSETQ. CDR3 length: 15 residues. V dropped 1 base and J dropped 3 bases, with 11 bases sitting between them. The CDR3 sequence is CASSLITGYGNTIYF. CDR3 bases: TGCGCCAGCAGCTTGATCACTGGTTATGGAAACACCATATATTTT.